A selection of T cell receptor beta chains follows, all from one sample in a study of metastatic and nonmetastatic thyroid tumors. Via MiXCR, TCRdb re-called the PCR reads. The sample shows roughly 25,000 clones, 20% to 25% of them seen only once. Sequencing was performed on blood. The receptors originated from a male donor with papillary thyroid cancer or a benign thyroid nodule (not recorded which). Some clones in this sample may be carry-over from other donors' samples. The CDR3 runs from the conserved cysteine through the conserved F or W. The D gene is left open where the match is weak. A clone size is listed for some rows: how often the clone was seen (once, few, many), or a class if it is expanded.

many NA TRBJ1-3 TRBV9 CASSVNDIVDSGNTIYF TGTGCCAGCAGCGTAAACGACATCGTGGATTCTGGAAACACCATATATTTT
once TRBD2 TRBJ2-1 TRBV11-2 CASSWELAEYNEQFF TGTGCCAGCAGCTGGGAACTAGCGGAATACAATGAGCAGTTCTTC
NA TRBD1 TRBJ2-1 TRBV18 CASSQATGSNEQFF TGTGCCAGCTCACAAGCGACAGGGAGTAATGAGCAGTTCTTC
many NA TRBJ1-2 TRBV6-1 CASSPWSANGYTF TGTGCCAGCAGTCCCTGGTCGGCGAATGGCTACACCTTC
many NA TRBJ2-5 TRBV7-2 CASSSLDETQYF TGTGCCAGCAGCTCCCTGGACGAGACCCAGTACTTC
many NA TRBJ2-7 TRBV5-1 CASSENYEQYF TGCGCCAGCAGCGAGAACTACGAGCAGTACTTC
NA NA TRBJ2-3 TRBV6-2/TRBV6-3 CASSYRRGASTDTQYF TGTGCCAGCAGTTACCGCAGGGGCGCTAGCACAGATACGCAGTATTTT
NA NA TRBJ2-1 TRBV7-5 CTSVPEVPSASAKLAYSEQFF NA
NA TRBD1 TRBJ1-2 TRBV18 CASSRTGGNIYVYTF TGTGCCAGCTCACGAACAGGGGGTAATATCTATGTCTACACCTTC
NA TRBD1 TRBJ1-2 TRBV20-1 CRARWGQGVYGYTF TGCAGAGCTAGATGGGGACAGGGTGTCTATGGCTACACCTTC
NA NA TRBJ1-5 TRBV4-2 CARSQSRNQPQHF TGTGCCAGAAGCCAAAGCAGGAATCAGCCCCAGCATTTT
medium-sized NA TRBJ2-6 TRBV6-1 CASSPELQGANVLTF TGTGCCAGCAGTCCCGAACTACAGGGGGCCAACGTCCTGACTTTC
many NA TRBJ2-5 TRBV7-7 CASSLAFGSGETQYF TGTGCTAGCAGCTTAGCGTTTGGGTCGGGAGAGACCCAGTACTTC
many TRBD2 TRBJ2-2 TRBV28 CASSSPSAGGRHGELFF TGTGCCAGCAGTTCCCCCTCAGCGGGAGGGCGACACGGGGAGCTGTTTTTT
many TRBD2 TRBJ2-3 TRBV6-4 CASSRSGGGTDTQYF TGTGCCAGCAGTCGGAGCGGGGGGGGAACAGATACGCAGTATTTT
NA NA TRBJ2-7 TRBV6-1 CASSEGLFYEQYF TGTGCCAGCAGTGAAGGACTTTTCTACGAGCAGTACTTC
many NA TRBJ1-2 TRBV6-1 CASSKDGNYGYTF TGTGCCAGCAGTAAGGACGGTAACTATGGCTACACCTTC
few NA TRBJ2-2 TRBV28 CATPQVAAGTNTGELFF TGTGCCACCCCCCAAGTAGCGGCGGGAACGAACACCGGGGAGCTGTTTTTT
many NA TRBJ1-4 TRBV6-1 CAISRDSQNEKLFF TGTGCCATTTCACGGGACTCTCAAAATGAAAAACTGTTTTTT
NA NA TRBJ1-6 TRBV4-1 CASSQERRGKSPLHF TGCGCCAGCAGCCAAGAAAGAAGAGGTAAATCACCCCTCCACTTT
many NA TRBJ1-5 TRBV19 CASSIDGGSGRQPQHF TGTGCCAGTAGTATAGACGGAGGAAGTGGGCGTCAGCCCCAGCATTTT
many NA TRBJ1-4 TRBV28 CASSRQTDQLFF TGTGCCAGCAGTCGTCAGACAGATCAACTGTTTTTT
medium-sized NA TRBJ2-2 TRBV20-1 CSASGRTGELFF TGCAGTGCTAGTGGCCGGACCGGGGAGCTGTTTTTT
NA NA TRBJ1-6 TRBV5-6 CASRLAGPGATIHF TGTGCCAGCAGATTGGCAGGACCCGGTGCGACCATCCACTTT
many TRBD1 TRBJ2-3 TRBV13 CASSLPGQGAPDTQYF TGTGCCAGCAGCCTGCCGGGACAGGGGGCTCCAGATACGCAGTATTTT
many NA TRBJ2-7 TRBV7-2 CASSFGQSLYEQYF TGTGCCAGCAGCTTTGGACAGTCTCTCTACGAGCAGTACTTC
many TRBD2 TRBJ2-1 TRBV7-2 CASSKLRTSGAYNEQFF TGTGCCAGCAGCAAACTCCGGACTAGCGGAGCCTACAATGAGCAGTTCTTC
many NA TRBJ2-1 TRBV3-1 CASSRGNNEQFF TGTGCCAGCAGTCGGGGAAACAATGAGCAGTTCTTC
many NA TRBJ1-6 TRBV28 CASREGDGNSPLHF TGTGCCAGCAGGGAAGGGGATGGTAATTCACCCCTCCACTTT
many NA TRBJ2-7 TRBV4-1 CASSQAIRDPYEQYF TGCGCCAGCAGCCAAGCAATCCGGGATCCCTACGAGCAGTACTTC
many NA TRBJ1-5 TRBV7-2 CASSLVSFGYGNQPQHF TGTGCCAGCAGCTTAGTAAGTTTCGGTTATGGCAATCAGCCCCAGCATTTT
many NA TRBJ1-1 TRBV12-3/TRBV12-4 CASSLAVGSAFEAFF TGTGCCAGCAGTTTAGCGGTAGGATCGGCCTTTGAAGCTTTCTTT